These T cell receptor beta chains were read from a single sample in a study of OX40 agonist ivuxolimab in advanced cancers. The assay was immunoSEQ multiplex PCR, and TCRdb's table has in-frame clones only and misses some. The data hold about 60,000 clones, with about four fifths observed a single time. Here the sequenced sample was CD4+ or CD8+ T cells sorted from blood, taken in a trial of the OX40 agonist ivuxolimab. These receptors were collected from an adult with an advanced solid tumor such as melanoma, head and neck, liver or kidney cancer. The CDR3 runs from the conserved cysteine through the conserved F or W. Fields, in order: J gene, clone size, D gene, V gene, CDR3 protein, CDR3 DNA. D genes are given only for firm matches. Clone size, where shown, is once, few, many, or a class for clones that have expanded.

J: TRBJ2-1; size: -; D: -; V: TRBV6-5; CDR3: CASRPGRGTYNEQFF; DNA: TGTGCCAGCAGGCCGGGAAGAGGGACCTACAATGAGCAGTTCTTC
J: TRBJ1-1; size: -; D: TRBD1; V: TRBV2; CDR3: CASSDGTYRQGRRTEAFF; DNA: TGTGCCAGCAGTGACGGTACTTATCGACAGGGGAGGAGAACTGAAGCTTTCTTT
J: TRBJ2-5; size: -; D: -; V: TRBV5-4; CDR3: CASSFRDFQETQYF; DNA: TGTGCCAGCAGCTTCCGGGACTTCCAAGAGACCCAGTACTTC
J: TRBJ1-1; size: few; D: -; V: TRBV18; CDR3: CASSLSREGNTEAFF; DNA: TGTGCCAGCTCACTCAGTAGGGAGGGGAACACTGAAGCTTTCTTT
J: TRBJ1-4; size: -; D: TRBD1; V: TRBV5-6; CDR3: CASSLAGQGNEKLFF; DNA: TGTGCCAGCAGCTTAGCGGGACAGGGTAATGAAAAACTGTTTTTT
J: TRBJ1-5; size: -; D: -; V: TRBV7-2; CDR3: CASSLGGVSNQPQHF; DNA: TGTGCCAGCAGCTTAGGAGGGGTTAGCAATCAGCCCCAGCATTTT
J: TRBJ1-6; size: -; D: -; V: TRBV19; CDR3: CASSIRGPGAPLHF; DNA: TGTGCCAGTAGTATAAGAGGGCCGGGAGCACCCCTCCACTTT
J: TRBJ2-5; size: -; D: -; V: TRBV5-5; CDR3: CASSLVVGQGQETQYF; DNA: TGTGCCAGCAGCTTGGTGGTCGGCCAGGGCCAAGAGACCCAGTACTTC
J: TRBJ1-4; size: -; D: -; V: TRBV30; CDR3: CAWNRERNEKLFF; DNA: TGTGCCTGGAATAGGGAGAGAAATGAAAAACTGTTTTTT
J: TRBJ1-2; size: few; D: -; V: TRBV19; CDR3: CASSIDRNYGYTF; DNA: TGTGCCAGTAGTATAGACAGGAACTATGGCTACACCTTC
J: TRBJ1-2; size: -; D: -; V: TRBV19; CDR3: CASKDRQTVGYTF; DNA: TGTGCCAGTAAGGATCGACAAACGGTTGGCTACACCTTC
J: TRBJ1-5; size: -; D: TRBD1; V: TRBV6-1; CDR3: CASSRTGGDQPQHF; DNA: TGTGCCAGCAGTAGAACAGGGGGGGATCAGCCCCAGCATTTT
J: TRBJ1-1; size: once; D: -; V: TRBV27; CDR3: CASRERNEDVAFF; DNA: TGTGCCAGCAGGGAAAGGAATGAAGATGTAGCTTTCTTT
J: TRBJ2-7; size: -; D: -; V: TRBV11-2; CDR3: CASSLVGVAYEQYF; DNA: TGTGCCAGCAGCTTAGTTGGGGTAGCCTACGAGCAGTACTTC
J: TRBJ1-6; size: few; D: -; V: TRBV2; CDR3: CASSDLSGASPLHF; DNA: TGTGCCAGCAGTGACTTGTCAGGGGCTTCACCCCTCCACTTT
J: TRBJ1-1; size: -; D: -; V: TRBV5-5; CDR3: CASSLSENTEAFF; DNA: TGTGCCAGCAGCTTGTCTGAGAACACTGAAGCTTTCTTT
J: TRBJ2-3; size: -; D: -; V: TRBV5-1; CDR3: CASSLGGGQTDTQYF; DNA: TGCGCCAGCAGCTTGGGTGGGGGCCAGACAGATACGCAGTATTTT
J: TRBJ1-1; size: -; D: -; V: TRBV5-1; CDR3: CASSIQPGQNTEAFF; DNA: TGCGCCAGCAGCATTCAACCGGGACAGAACACTGAAGCTTTCTTT
J: TRBJ1-4; size: -; D: TRBD1; V: TRBV9; CDR3: CASSPGQAWVNEKLFF; DNA: TGTGCCAGCAGCCCAGGACAGGCTTGGGTCAATGAAAAACTGTTTTTT
J: TRBJ1-5; size: -; D: -; V: TRBV7-3; CDR3: CASSPPGYSNQPQHF; DNA: TGTGCCAGCAGCCCCCCCGGTTATAGCAATCAGCCCCAGCATTTT
J: TRBJ1-5; size: few; D: -; V: TRBV4-2; CDR3: CASSLGEGGGNQPQHF; DNA: TGTGCCAGCAGTCTAGGGGAGGGAGGTGGAAATCAGCCCCAGCATTTT
J: TRBJ2-1; size: few; D: TRBD1; V: TRBV4-3; CDR3: CASSQERTGGLGGQFF; DNA: TGCGCCAGCAGCCAAGAGCGGACAGGCGGTTTAGGTGGACAGTTCTTC
J: TRBJ2-4; size: -; D: TRBD1; V: TRBV12-5; CDR3: CASALSGGRENIQYF; DNA: TGTGCTAGTGCCTTATCAGGGGGCCGGGAAAACATTCAGTACTTC
J: TRBJ2-1; size: -; D: -; V: TRBV6-5; CDR3: CASSFTVNEQFF; DNA: TGTGCCAGCAGTTTTACAGTCAATGAGCAGTTCTTC
J: TRBJ2-2; size: -; D: -; V: TRBV19; CDR3: CASSVSFLNTGELFF; DNA: TGTGCCAGTAGTGTGTCCTTTTTAAATACCGGGGAGCTGTTTTTT
J: TRBJ2-2; size: -; D: -; V: TRBV4-2; CDR3: CASSQGWTGELFF; DNA: TGTGCCAGCAGCCAGGGTTGGACCGGGGAGCTGTTTTTT
J: TRBJ1-4; size: few; D: -; V: TRBV5-6; CDR3: CASSFRQRLNEKLFF; DNA: TGTGCCAGCAGTTTTCGACAGCGCCTTAATGAAAAACTGTTTTTT
J: TRBJ2-1; size: -; D: -; V: TRBV7-8; CDR3: CASSPGGVGDEQFF; DNA: TGTGCCAGCAGCCCCGGGGGAGTGGGGGATGAGCAGTTCTTC
J: TRBJ2-7; size: -; D: -; V: TRBV5-6; CDR3: CASSLSGPLNEQYF; DNA: TGTGCCAGCAGCTTGTCGGGGCCCCTGAACGAGCAGTACTTC
J: TRBJ2-7; size: medium-sized; D: -; V: TRBV6-6; CDR3: CASRPRAGENYEQYF; DNA: TGTGCCAGCAGACCCCGGGCAGGGGAAAACTACGAGCAGTACTTC
J: TRBJ1-6; size: -; D: TRBD1; V: TRBV7-8; CDR3: CASSLGGQGNSPLHF; DNA: TGTGCCAGCAGCTTAGGGGGACAGGGGAATTCACCCCTCCACTTT
J: TRBJ2-3; size: -; D: -; V: TRBV5-1; CDR3: CASSIQGTSTDTQYF; DNA: TGCGCCAGCAGCATACAGGGGACTAGCACAGATACGCAGTATTTT
J: TRBJ1-6; size: -; D: -; V: TRBV6-1; CDR3: CASITDRYYNSPLHF; DNA: TGTGCCAGCATCACGGACAGATACTATAATTCACCCCTCCACTTT
J: TRBJ2-1; size: -; D: -; V: TRBV7-2; CDR3: CASSLVQGSNEQFF; DNA: TGTGCCAGCAGCTTAGTTCAGGGGAGCAATGAGCAGTTCTTC
J: TRBJ1-4; size: -; D: TRBD1; V: TRBV9; CDR3: CASSVGTGGREKLFF; DNA: TGTGCCAGCAGCGTAGGAACAGGGGGTCGGGAAAAACTGTTTTTT
J: TRBJ2-3; size: -; D: TRBD2; V: TRBV9; CDR3: CASSVAATSGGPTDTQYF; DNA: TGTGCCAGCAGCGTAGCGGCCACTAGCGGGGGGCCCACAGATACGCAGTATTTT
J: TRBJ2-2; size: -; D: TRBD2; V: TRBV6-5; CDR3: CASVGGAMNTGELFF; DNA: TGTGCCAGCGTCGGGGGGGCGATGAACACCGGGGAGCTGTTTTTT
J: TRBJ2-2; size: -; D: TRBD1; V: TRBV11-2; CDR3: CASTPTGGTGELFF; DNA: TGTGCCAGCACCCCGACAGGGGGCACCGGGGAGCTGTTTTTT
J: TRBJ2-5; size: -; D: TRBD1; V: TRBV5-4; CDR3: CASSGTVQETQYF; DNA: TGTGCCAGCTCCGGGACAGTTCAAGAGACCCAGTACTTC
J: TRBJ2-7; size: -; D: -; V: TRBV7-2; CDR3: CASSPGHQSYEQYF; DNA: TGTGCCAGCAGCCCGGGACACCAGTCCTACGAGCAGTACTTC
J: TRBJ1-2; size: -; D: -; V: TRBV2; CDR3: CASSGGTYGYTF; DNA: TGTGCCAGCAGTGGGGGTACCTATGGCTACACCTTC
J: TRBJ1-2; size: -; D: TRBD1; V: TRBV7-9; CDR3: CASSLADRENYGYTF; DNA: TGTGCCAGCAGCTTAGCTGACAGGGAAAACTATGGCTACACCTTC
J: TRBJ2-2; size: -; D: -; V: TRBV5-1; CDR3: CASSLGGTAHTGELFF; DNA: TGCGCCAGCAGCCTAGGGGGGACAGCCCACACCGGGGAGCTGTTTTTT
J: TRBJ2-3; size: -; D: -; V: TRBV5-1; CDR3: CASTEGGAPTDTQYF; DNA: TGCGCCAGCACCGAAGGGGGGGCGCCCACAGATACGCAGTATTTT
J: TRBJ2-3; size: -; D: TRBD2; V: TRBV4-2; CDR3: CASSQSSGGLTDTQYF; DNA: TGTGCCAGCAGCCAATCAAGCGGGGGACTAACAGATACGCAGTATTTT
J: TRBJ1-2; size: -; D: -; V: TRBV7-2; CDR3: CASRTQVGGGYTF; DNA: TGTGCCAGCAGGACTCAGGTGGGCGGGGGCTACACCTTC
J: TRBJ2-7; size: -; D: -; V: TRBV4-1; CDR3: CASSQGNLGEQYF; DNA: TGCGCCAGCAGCCAGGGGAACCTAGGTGAGCAGTACTTC
J: TRBJ1-5; size: few; D: -; V: TRBV2; CDR3: CASSGGINQPQHF; DNA: TGTGCCAGCAGTGGCGGGATAAATCAGCCCCAGCATTTT
J: TRBJ2-3; size: once; D: -; V: TRBV10-1; CDR3: CASSEGTMRGTDTQYF; DNA: TGCGCCAGCAGTGAAGGGACCATGCGAGGCACAGATACGCAGTATTTT
J: TRBJ1-2; size: -; D: -; V: TRBV19; CDR3: CASNFGQTLYGYTF; DNA: TGTGCCAGTAATTTCGGTCAGACCCTGTATGGCTACACCTTC
J: TRBJ1-2; size: -; D: -; V: TRBV6-6; CDR3: CASSDAGGYTF; DNA: TGTGCCAGCAGTGACGCAGGGGGCTACACCTTC
J: TRBJ1-1; size: -; D: -; V: TRBV4-2; CDR3: CACSGGSRGEAFF; DNA: TGTGCCTGCAGCGGAGGATCGAGGGGCGAAGCTTTCTTT
J: TRBJ1-2; size: -; D: TRBD1; V: TRBV4-1; CDR3: CASSPGQEGGYTF; DNA: TGCGCCAGCAGCCCAGGACAGGAGGGGGGCTACACCTTC
J: TRBJ1-3; size: -; D: -; V: TRBV2; CDR3: CASSPGALSGNTIYF; DNA: TGTGCCAGCAGTCCGGGGGCTCTCTCTGGAAACACCATATATTTT
J: TRBJ1-2; size: -; D: -; V: TRBV19; CDR3: CASSPRTDNYGYTF; DNA: TGTGCCAGTAGTCCCAGGACAGACAACTATGGCTACACCTTC
J: TRBJ2-1; size: -; D: TRBD1; V: TRBV11-2; CDR3: CASSHARTGVNEQFF; DNA: TGTGCCAGCAGCCACGCAAGGACAGGGGTGAACGAGCAGTTCTTC
J: TRBJ2-7; size: -; D: -; V: TRBV27; CDR3: CASSLKEGGPYEQYF; DNA: TGTGCCAGCAGTTTAAAGGAGGGAGGACCCTACGAGCAGTACTTC
J: TRBJ1-2; size: -; D: TRBD1; V: TRBV29-1; CDR3: CSVIPGQGARGYTF; DNA: TGCAGCGTTATACCGGGACAGGGGGCGCGGGGCTACACCTTC
J: TRBJ2-1; size: -; D: TRBD2; V: TRBV5-4; CDR3: CASPKSGSGNEQFF; DNA: TGTGCCAGCCCTAAGAGCGGGAGTGGCAATGAGCAGTTCTTC